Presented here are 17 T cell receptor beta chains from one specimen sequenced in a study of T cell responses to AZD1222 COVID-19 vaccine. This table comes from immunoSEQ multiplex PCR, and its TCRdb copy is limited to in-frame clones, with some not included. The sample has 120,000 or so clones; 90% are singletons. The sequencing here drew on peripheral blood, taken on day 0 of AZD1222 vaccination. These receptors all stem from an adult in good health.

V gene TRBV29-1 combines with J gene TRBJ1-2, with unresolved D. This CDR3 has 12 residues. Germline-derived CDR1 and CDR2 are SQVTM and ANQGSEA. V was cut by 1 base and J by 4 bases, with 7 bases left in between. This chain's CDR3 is CSVEGRLYGYTF. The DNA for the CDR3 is TGCAGCGTTGAAGGCCGACTCTATGGCTACACCTTC. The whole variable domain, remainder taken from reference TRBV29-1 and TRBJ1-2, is SAVISQKPSRDICQRGTSLTIQCQVDSQVTMMFWYRQQPGQSLTLIATANQGSEATYESGFVIDKFPISRPNLTFSTLTVSNMSPEDSSIYLCSVEGRLYGYTFGSGTRLTVV.

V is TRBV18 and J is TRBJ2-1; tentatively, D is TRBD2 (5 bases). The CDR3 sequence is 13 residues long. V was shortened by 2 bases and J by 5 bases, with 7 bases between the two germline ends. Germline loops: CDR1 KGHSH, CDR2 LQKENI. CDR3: CASSPRGNNEQFF. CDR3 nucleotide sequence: TGTGCCAGCTCACCAAGAGGGAACAATGAGCAGTTCTTC.

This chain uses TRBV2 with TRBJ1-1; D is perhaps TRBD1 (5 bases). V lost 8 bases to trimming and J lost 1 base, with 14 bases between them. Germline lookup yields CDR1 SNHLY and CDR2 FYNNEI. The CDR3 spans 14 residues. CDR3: CASAQGWGNTEAFF. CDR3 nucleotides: TGTGCCAGCGCCCAGGGATGGGGGAACACTGAAGCTTTCTTT.

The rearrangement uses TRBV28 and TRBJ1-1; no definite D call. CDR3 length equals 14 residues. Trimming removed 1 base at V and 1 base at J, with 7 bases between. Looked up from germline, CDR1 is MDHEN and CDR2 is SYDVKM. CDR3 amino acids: CASSLYQPNTEAFF. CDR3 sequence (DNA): TGTGCCAGCAGTTTATACCAACCGAACACTGAAGCTTTCTTT.

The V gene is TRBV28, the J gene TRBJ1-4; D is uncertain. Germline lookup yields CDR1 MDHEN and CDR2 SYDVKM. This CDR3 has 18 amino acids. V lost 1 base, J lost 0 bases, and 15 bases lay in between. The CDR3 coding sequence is TGTGCCAGCAGTTTATCGCCAGGCAAGTCCGCAACTAATGAAAAACTGTTTTTT. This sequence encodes CASSLSPGKSATNEKLFF.

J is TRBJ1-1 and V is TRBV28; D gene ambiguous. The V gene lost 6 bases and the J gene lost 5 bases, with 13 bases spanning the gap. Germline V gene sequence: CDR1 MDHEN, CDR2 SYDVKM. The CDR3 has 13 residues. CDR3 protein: CASRYGGGTEAFF. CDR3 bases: TGTGCCAGCAGGTACGGAGGAGGGACTGAAGCTTTCTTT. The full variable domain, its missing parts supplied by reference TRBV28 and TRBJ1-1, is DVKVTQSSRYLVKRTGEKVFLECVQDMDHENMFWYRQDPGLGLRLIYFSYDVKMKEKGDIPEGYSVSREKKERFSLILESASTNQTSMYLCASRYGGGTEAFFGQGTRLTVV.

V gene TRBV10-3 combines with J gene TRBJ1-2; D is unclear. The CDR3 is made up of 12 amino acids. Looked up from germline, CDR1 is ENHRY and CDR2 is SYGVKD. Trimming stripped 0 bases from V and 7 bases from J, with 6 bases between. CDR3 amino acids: CAISESMAGYTF. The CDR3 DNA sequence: TGTGCCATCAGTGAGTCTATGGCTGGCTACACCTTC.

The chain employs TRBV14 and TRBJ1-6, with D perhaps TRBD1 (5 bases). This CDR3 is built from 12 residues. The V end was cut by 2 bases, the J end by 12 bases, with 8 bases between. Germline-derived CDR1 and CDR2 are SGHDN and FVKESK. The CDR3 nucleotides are TGTGCCAGCAGCCAAAGAACAGGACCCCTCCACTTT. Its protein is CASSQRTGPLHF.

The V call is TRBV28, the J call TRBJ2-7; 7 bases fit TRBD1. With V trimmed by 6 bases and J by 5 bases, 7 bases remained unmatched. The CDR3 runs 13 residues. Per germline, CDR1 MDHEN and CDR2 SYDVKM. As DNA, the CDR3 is TGTGCCAGCAGAACCAGACAGGGCGACGAGCAGTACTTC. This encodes CASRTRQGDEQYF.

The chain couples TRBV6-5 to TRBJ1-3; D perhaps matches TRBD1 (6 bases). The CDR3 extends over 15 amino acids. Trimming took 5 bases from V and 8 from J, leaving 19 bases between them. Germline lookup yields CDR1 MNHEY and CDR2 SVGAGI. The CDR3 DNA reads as TGTGCCAGCAGTCCCCTAGGGGGGATCAGGGACACCATATATTTT. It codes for CASSPLGGIRDTIYF.

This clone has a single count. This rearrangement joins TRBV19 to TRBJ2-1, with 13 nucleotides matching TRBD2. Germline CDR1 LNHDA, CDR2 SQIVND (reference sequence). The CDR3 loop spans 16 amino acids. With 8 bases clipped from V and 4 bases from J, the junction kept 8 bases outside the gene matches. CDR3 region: CASEGLAGESYNEQFF. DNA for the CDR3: TGTGCCAGTGAAGGACTAGCGGGAGAGTCATACAATGAGCAGTTCTTC. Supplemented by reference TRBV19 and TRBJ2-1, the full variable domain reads DGGITQSPKYLFRKEGQNVTLSCEQNLNHDAMYWYRQDPGQGLRLIYYSQIVNDFQKGDIAEGYSVSREKKESFPLTVTSAQKNPTAFYLCASEGLAGESYNEQFFGPGTRLTVL.

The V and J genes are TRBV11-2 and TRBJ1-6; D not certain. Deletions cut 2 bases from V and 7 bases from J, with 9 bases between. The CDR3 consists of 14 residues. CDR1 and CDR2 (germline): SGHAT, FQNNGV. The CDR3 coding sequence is TGTGCCAGCAGCTTACGGGCCGAGAATTCACCCCTCCACTTT. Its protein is CASSLRAENSPLHF.

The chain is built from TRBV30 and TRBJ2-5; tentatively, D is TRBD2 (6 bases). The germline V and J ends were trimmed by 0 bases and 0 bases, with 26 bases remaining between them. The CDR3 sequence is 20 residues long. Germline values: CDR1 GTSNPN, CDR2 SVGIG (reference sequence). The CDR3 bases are TGTGCCTGGAGTGTACAAATCTGGGCGGGACGGACTTGGTACCAAGAGACCCAGTACTTC. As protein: CAWSVQIWAGRTWYQETQYF.

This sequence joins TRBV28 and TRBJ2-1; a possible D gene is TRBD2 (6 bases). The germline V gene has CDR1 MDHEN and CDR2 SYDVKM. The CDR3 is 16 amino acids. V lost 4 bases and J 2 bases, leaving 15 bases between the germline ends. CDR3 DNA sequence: TGTGCCAGCAGTTCCCCGTCGTCGGGGGCCTACAATGAGCAGTTCTTC. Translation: CASSSPSSGAYNEQFF.

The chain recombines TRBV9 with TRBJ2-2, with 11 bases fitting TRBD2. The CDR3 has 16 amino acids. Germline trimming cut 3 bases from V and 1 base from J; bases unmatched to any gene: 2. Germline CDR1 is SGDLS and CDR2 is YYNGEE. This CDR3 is CASSAGTSGNTGELFF. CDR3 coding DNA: TGTGCCAGCAGCGCAGGGACTAGCGGGAACACCGGGGAGCTGTTTTTT.

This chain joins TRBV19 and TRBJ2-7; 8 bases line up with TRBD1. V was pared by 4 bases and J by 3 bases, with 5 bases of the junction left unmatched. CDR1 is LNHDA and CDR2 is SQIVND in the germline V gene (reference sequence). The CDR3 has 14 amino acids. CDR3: CASSNYDRGYEQYF. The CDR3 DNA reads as TGTGCCAGTAGTAACTATGACAGGGGCTACGAGCAGTACTTC.

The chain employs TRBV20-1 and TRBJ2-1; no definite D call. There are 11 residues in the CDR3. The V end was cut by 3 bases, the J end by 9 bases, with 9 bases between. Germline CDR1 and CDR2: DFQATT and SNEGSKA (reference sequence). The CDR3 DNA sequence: TGCAGTGCTAGCACCCACGGTGAGCAGTTCTTC. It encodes CSASTHGEQFF.